The sequence of this TCR beta chain was determined in a study of OX40 agonist ivuxolimab in advanced cancers. Using immunoSEQ multiplex PCR, the repertoire was profiled, and TCRdb retains in-frame clones only, with some absent. The sample gives approximately 72,000 clones, 65% to 90% of which show up once; about 1.7% is in the top ten. CDR1 MDHEN and CDR2 SYDVKM come from the germline V gene. V lost 4 bases and J lost 3; bases outside the gene matches: 8. CDR3 size: 16 residues. The chain links TRBV28 to TRBJ2-5, with 10 positions matching TRBD1. The clonotype was recovered from an adult with an advanced solid tumor such as melanoma, head and neck, liver or kidney cancer. The material was CD4+ or CD8+ T cells sorted from blood, obtained in a trial of the OX40 agonist ivuxolimab. The CDR3 sequence is CASSSRTGGLEETQYF. DNA for the CDR3: TGTGCCAGCAGTTCCCGGACAGGGGGTCTAGAAGAGACCCAGTACTTC.